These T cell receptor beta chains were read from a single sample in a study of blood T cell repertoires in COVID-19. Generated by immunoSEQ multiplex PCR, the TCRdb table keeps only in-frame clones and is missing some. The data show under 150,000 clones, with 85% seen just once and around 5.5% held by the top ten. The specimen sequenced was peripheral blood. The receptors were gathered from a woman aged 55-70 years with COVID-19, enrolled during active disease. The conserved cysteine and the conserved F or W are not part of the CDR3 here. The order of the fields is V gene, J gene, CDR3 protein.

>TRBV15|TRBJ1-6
ATSSRSTYNSPLH
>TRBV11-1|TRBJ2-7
ASSSRGGPAHGEQY
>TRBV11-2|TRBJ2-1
ASTYTSDSGEQF
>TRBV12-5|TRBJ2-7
ASGLGQGTIHEQY
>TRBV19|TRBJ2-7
ASRSRAGAYEQY
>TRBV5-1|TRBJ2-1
ASSPGSLSYNEQF
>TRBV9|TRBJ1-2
ASSARDRAYGYT
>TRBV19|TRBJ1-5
ASSIDKGENDQPQH
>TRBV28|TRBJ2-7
ASSPPGSGYEQY
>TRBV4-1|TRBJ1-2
ASSQDSGGHGYT
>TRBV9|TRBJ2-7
ASSVGGLNSYEQY
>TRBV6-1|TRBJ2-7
ASSEVVRNYEQY
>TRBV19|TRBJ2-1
ASSRRGAGNEQF
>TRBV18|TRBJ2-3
ASSPQASGGDTQY
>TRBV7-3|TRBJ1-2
ASSSDLDDGYT
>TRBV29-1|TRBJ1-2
SVRFHVGGTYGYT
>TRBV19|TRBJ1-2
ASSPTANYGYT
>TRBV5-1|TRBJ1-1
ASSLAREATEAF
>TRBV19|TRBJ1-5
ASSPGQGLSNQPQH
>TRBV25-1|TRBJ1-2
ASSDSFGTSYGYT
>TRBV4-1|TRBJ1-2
ASSPPDRGQGYT
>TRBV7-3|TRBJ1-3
ASSSGQGAGNTIY
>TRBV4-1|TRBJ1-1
ASKRTTGGAAATAEAF
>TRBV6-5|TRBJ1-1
ASSYSRVNTEAF
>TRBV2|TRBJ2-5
ANGGTAGETQY
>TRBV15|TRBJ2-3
ATSKQWTDTQY
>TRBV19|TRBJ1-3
ASSIWGLFGNTIY
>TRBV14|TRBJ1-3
ASSPGTAGNTIY
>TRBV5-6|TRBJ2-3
ASSLVGAVNTQY
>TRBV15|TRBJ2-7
ATSIRSGVEQY
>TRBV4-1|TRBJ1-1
ASSQAILEGDTEAF
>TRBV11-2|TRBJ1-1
ASSLLALRTVNTEAF
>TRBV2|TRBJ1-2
ASLQGALNYGYT
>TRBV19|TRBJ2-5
ASTPGGGGRHQETQY
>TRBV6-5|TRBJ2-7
ASSSNSGGVYEQY
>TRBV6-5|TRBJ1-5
ATKRGGGQPQH
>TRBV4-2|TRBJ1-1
ASSQDQGNTEAF
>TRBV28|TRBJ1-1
ASSLWGQGAAAF
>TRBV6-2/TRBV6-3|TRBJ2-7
ASSSQGLQYEQY
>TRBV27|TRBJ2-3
ASSKQGISTDTQY
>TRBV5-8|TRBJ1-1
ASSIRVVNTEAF
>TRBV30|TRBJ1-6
AWSDYRGYNSPLH
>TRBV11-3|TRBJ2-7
ASSLGGTSGYEQY
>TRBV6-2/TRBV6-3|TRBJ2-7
ASSSRTDSYEQY
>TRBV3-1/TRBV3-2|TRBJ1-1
ASSPSVANTEAF
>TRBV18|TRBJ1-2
ASSADRDGYT
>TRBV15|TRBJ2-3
ATSRDLGGVTDTQY
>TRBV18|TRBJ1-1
ASSPLGGKNTEAF
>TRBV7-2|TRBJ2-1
ASSLAGADYNEQF
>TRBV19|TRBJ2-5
ASSMTRKVQETQY
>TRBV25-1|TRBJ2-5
ASQQGQTQY
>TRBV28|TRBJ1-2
ASSRGQVYGYT
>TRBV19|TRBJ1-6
ASSKATGPSSYNSPLH
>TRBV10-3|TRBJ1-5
AMGQDGNQPQH
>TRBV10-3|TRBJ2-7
AISGQAGRYEQY
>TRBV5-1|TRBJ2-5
ASSSQTGIQETQY
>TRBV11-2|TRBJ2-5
ASSFGGPQETQY
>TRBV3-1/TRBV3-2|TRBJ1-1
ASSPSGGQGTEAF
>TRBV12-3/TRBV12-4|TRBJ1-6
ASKGQLNSPLH
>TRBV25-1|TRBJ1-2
ASSGYQGDPGYT